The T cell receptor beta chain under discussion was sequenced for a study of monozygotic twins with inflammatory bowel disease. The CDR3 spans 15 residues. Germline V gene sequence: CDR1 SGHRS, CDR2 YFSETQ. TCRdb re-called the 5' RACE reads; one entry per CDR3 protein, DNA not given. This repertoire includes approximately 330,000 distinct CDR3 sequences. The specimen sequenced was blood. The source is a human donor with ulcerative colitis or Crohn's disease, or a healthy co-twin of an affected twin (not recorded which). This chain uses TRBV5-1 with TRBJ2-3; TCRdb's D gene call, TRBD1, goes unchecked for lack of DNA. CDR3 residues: CASRTRGGSGDTQYF.